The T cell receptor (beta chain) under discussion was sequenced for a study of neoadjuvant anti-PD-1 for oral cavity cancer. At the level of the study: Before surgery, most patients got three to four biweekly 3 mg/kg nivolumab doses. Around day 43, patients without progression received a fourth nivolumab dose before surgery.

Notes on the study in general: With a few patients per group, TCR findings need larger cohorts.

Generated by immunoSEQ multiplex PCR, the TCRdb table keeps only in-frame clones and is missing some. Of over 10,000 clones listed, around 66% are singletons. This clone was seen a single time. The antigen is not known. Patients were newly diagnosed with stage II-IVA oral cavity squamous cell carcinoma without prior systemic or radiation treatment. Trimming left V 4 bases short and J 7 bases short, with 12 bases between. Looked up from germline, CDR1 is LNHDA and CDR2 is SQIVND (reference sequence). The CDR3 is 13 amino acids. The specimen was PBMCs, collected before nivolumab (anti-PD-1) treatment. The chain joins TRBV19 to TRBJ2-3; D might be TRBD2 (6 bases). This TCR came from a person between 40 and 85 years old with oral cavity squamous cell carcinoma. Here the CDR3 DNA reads TGTGCCAGTAGTAGCGGGGCGGCAAATACGCAGTATTTT. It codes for CASSSGAANTQYF.